This T cell receptor (beta chain) is drawn from a study of T cells in localized non-small cell lung cancer (dated by TCRdb to the early 2020s). Study-wide context: The study analyzed T cell repertoires of 200 to 300 early-stage NSCLC patients, comparing tumors and uninvolved tumor-adjacent lungs. The cohort was made up of around 250 treatment-naive NSCLC patients whose localized lung tumors had been resected. NSCLC patients had a mean age of approximately 70 years, and 120 to 150 were male and around 110 female. Results the study describes overall, beyond this receptor: Uninvolved tumor-adjacent lung showed the highest T cell clonality, higher than tumor, which suggests more focused antigenic responses in the uninvolved tumor-adjacent lung. Because multi-region tumor sequencing was not performed, intratumor heterogeneity could not be ruled out. Since the design was exploratory, TCR variables were selected using unadjusted p-values with no false-discovery rate correction. A median of roughly 56 of the top 100 tumor clones were detected in paired uninvolved adjacent lung, and 28 of these tumor clones were also found among the top 100 clones of the paired uninvolved adjacent lung. Longer overall survival was associated with higher blood T cell density, whereas shorter survival was associated with higher adjacent-lung clonality.

Points on this clone: The clone's antigen remains unknown. The input lacks base qualities; no much larger clone sits a single base away.

The immunoSEQ Assay was used to sequence TCR beta CDR3 regions from DNA. In the source study's methods: To compute T cell density, TCR beta template counts were normalized to usable DNA, which was estimated by amplifying housekeeping genes. Richness was estimated using the preseqR package, with extrapolation to 400,000 templates for PBMC samples and to 120,000 templates for tissue samples. Clonality was defined as one minus Pielou's evenness. Tissue-enriched TCRs were identified by differential abundance testing using productive amino-acid clonotypes, minimum total count 5 and alpha 0.1. The Jaccard Index and the Morisita Overlap Index were used to measure repertoire overlap between compartments. GLIPH clustered TCR beta CDR3s with public tetramer-defined viral CDR3s; viral motifs required at least three viral sequences plus V-gene enrichment. TCRdb carries this immuneACCESS record with in-frame sequences only. Its versions omit some clonotypes, under half of them owing to an unresolved V gene in the studies checked, with the rest unexplained. V, J and clone size are taken as reported in that table, and D and trimming were inferred from the DNA itself. For this sample there are some 64,000 clones; approximately 80% appear just once. Roughly 5% of the sample is taken by the ten largest.

Spanning cysteine to phenylalanine, the CDR3 consists of 13 amino acids. The CDR3 DNA has 39 bases and is translated from base 1. Germline trimming amounts to 8 bases on V and 4 bases on J, with 7 as the count of junction bases outside the gene matches. Sequences SNHLY (CDR1) and FYNNEI (CDR2) are obtained from the germline V gene. At diagnosis, peripheral blood, uninvolved tumor-adjacent lung and tumor were collected and stored as a combination of fresh-frozen and FFPE material. Blood samples were analyzed as peripheral blood mononuclear cells for TCR repertoire profiling. This material consisted of PBMCs, taken before any cancer treatment. The rearranged chain carries TRBV2 and TRBJ2-5; 7 nucleotides in the junction match TRBD1. This sequence was found in a man aged 35 to 69 with stage II lung adenocarcinoma. Here the CDR3 is given as CASSGQNVETQYF. The DNA sequence is TGTGCCAGCTCGGGACAGAATGTAGAGACCCAGTACTTC.